The T cell receptor beta chain described here comes from a study of T-cell reconstitution after alpha-beta-depleted transplantation in children. Study results and caveats: The authors attributed T-cell counts and diversity one year after transplant mostly to newly produced T cells. Alpha-beta T cells about two months after transplant reportedly derived from several hundred expanded graft clones.

This sample's TCRbeta library carried unique molecular identifier barcodes. MiXCR, run by TCRdb on the PCR reads, gives a single entry per CDR3 protein. The data contain 300,000 to 400,000 distinct CDR3 sequences, around 20% of them singletons. The germline CDR1 and CDR2 sequences are SGHRS and YFSETQ. The germline V and J ends were trimmed by 0 bases and 7 bases, with 17 bases remaining between them. The CDR3 length is 15 residues. About this clonotype itself: What it binds is not known. A single base separates this from a much larger clone, so it may be a read error.

The sample in question was PBMCs, mostly from graft donor cells, obtained 180 days after TCRalphabeta/CD19-depleted stem cell transplant. The TCR sequence derives from a male patient between 5 and 17 years old who had a stem cell transplant for acute lymphoblastic leukemia, so the T cells may come from the graft donor. J is TRBJ2-7 and V is TRBV5-1; D is tentatively TRBD1 or TRBD2 (5 bases each). Here the CDR3 DNA reads TGCGCCAGCAGCTTGGTCGGGACGGTACTGGTGGAGCAGTACTTC. Its translation: CASSLVGTVLVEQYF.